This T cell receptor beta chain appears in the sequencing data of a study of identical twins. TCRdb reanalysed the 5' RACE reads using MiXCR and keeps one entry per CDR3 protein. The table has 1.5 million to 2 million distinct CDR3 sequences, less than 40% seen once. Germline values: CDR1 SQVTM, CDR2 ANQGSEA. CDR3 length equals 15 residues. The trim removed 8 bases at V and 3 bases at J, leaving 8 bases unmatched. The sample consisted of cord blood. The receptor was isolated from a newborn girl in good health. This chain connects TRBV29-1 to TRBJ2-2, with 11 bases that match TRBD2. The CDR3 bases are TGCAGCAGTACGGGGACTAGCGGCTACACCGGGGAGCTGTTTTTT. It is translated as CSSTGTSGYTGELFF.